The 20 T cell receptor beta chains presented below share a single source sample, sequenced in a study of CD8 T cells in Susac syndrome. Random hexamers were used to reverse transcribe the RNA input (roughly 0.5 to 1 ug). One entry per CDR3 protein, called by TCRdb with MiXCR from the immunoSEQ multiplex PCR reads. Among nearly 200,000 distinct CDR3 sequences listed, more than 90% were seen once. Material for sequencing was CD4+ T cells from PBMCs. These receptors were collected from a human donor with multiple sclerosis.

The chain has TRBV2 and TRBJ1-2; D perhaps matches TRBD1 (5 bases). The germline CDR1 and CDR2 sequences are SNHLY and FYNNEI. Trimming stripped 10 bases from V and 3 bases from J, with 21 bases between. The CDR3 loop spans 15 amino acids. The CDR3 spells CANTGHPTSHYGYTF. CDR3 bases: TGTGCCAACACTGGACACCCGACTTCACACTATGGCTACACCTTC.

This chain uses TRBV30 with TRBJ2-6; 7 bases map to TRBD1. CDR3 length equals 18 residues. The germline gives CDR1 GTSNPN, CDR2 SVGIG (reference sequence). The junction had 12 bases not matched to a gene; V was cut back by 0 bases and J by 4 bases. The CDR3 is CAWSVYKAPRGGANVLTF. CDR3 nucleotides: TGTGCCTGGAGTGTATATAAGGCACCCAGGGGGGGGGCCAACGTCCTGACTTTC.

The rearrangement links TRBV6-6 to TRBJ1-1, with TRBD1 matching 7 bases. After removal of 2 bases from V and 2 bases from J, the junction contained 8 bases not matched to a gene. CDR1 MNHNY and CDR2 SVGAGI come from the germline V gene (reference sequence). The length of the CDR3 is 16 residues. CDR3 in amino acids: CASSYPAGTVNTEAFF. The DNA for the CDR3 is TGTGCCAGCAGTTACCCGGCCGGGACAGTTAACACTGAAGCTTTCTTT.

The CDR3 nucleotides are TGTGCCAGTACAGAACGGAGGGCGGTCACTGAAGCTTTCTTT. Translating it yields CASTERRAVTEAFF. The rearrangement links TRBV19 to TRBJ1-1; D gene ambiguous. From germline, CDR1 is LNHDA and CDR2 SQIVND (reference sequence). The CDR3 extends over 14 amino acids. Trimming removed 7 bases at V and 4 bases at J, with 16 bases between.

The V call is TRBV27, the J call TRBJ1-1; perhaps TRBD1 as D (6 bases). The germline CDR1 and CDR2 sequences are MNHEY and SMNVEV (reference sequence). Trimming left V 5 bases short and J 5 bases short, with 15 bases between. This CDR3 is built from 14 residues. CDR3 sequence (DNA): TGTGCCAGCAGTCCGCATCGGGGGGCTACTGAAGCTTTCTTT. Amino acids: CASSPHRGATEAFF.

The table lists this clonotype with a count of one. V and J are TRBV6-5 and TRBJ2-2; D gene uncertain. The CDR3 runs to 13 residues. Germline lookup yields CDR1 MNHEY and CDR2 SVGAGI. V was cut by 6 bases and J by 4 bases, with 9 bases left in between. CDR3 DNA: TGTGCCAGCAGCCGCAGACCCACCGGGGAGCTGTTTTTT. Translation gives CASSRRPTGELFF.

The V gene is TRBV30, the J gene TRBJ2-1; D is undetermined. The CDR3 contains 13 residues. Trimming removed 5 bases at V and 5 bases at J, with 13 bases between. Germline CDR1 is GTSNPN and CDR2 is SVGIG (reference sequence). The CDR3 coding sequence is TGTGCCTGGGGGGTAATTACCAACAATGAGCAGTTCTTC. Translating it yields CAWGVITNNEQFF.

The gene calls are TRBV7-8 and TRBJ2-1; D call uncertain. This CDR3 has 14 residues. Per germline, CDR1 SGHVS and CDR2 FQNEAQ. V was clipped by 8 bases and J by 7 bases, with 18 bases between them. The CDR3 reads CASGNTYRANEQFF. In DNA form, the CDR3 reads TGTGCCAGCGGCAACACCTATAGGGCGAATGAGCAGTTCTTC.

This sequence joins TRBV12-3 or TRBV12-4 and TRBJ1-4; D is undetermined. V dropped 6 bases and J dropped 5 bases, with 7 bases sitting between them. The CDR3 has 12 amino acids. This CDR3 reads CASSSHNEKLFF. The CDR3 nucleotides are TGTGCCAGCAGCTCCCACAATGAAAAACTGTTTTTT.

The chain couples TRBV29-1 to TRBJ1-2, with 10 bases matching TRBD1. There are 15 residues in the CDR3. In germline, CDR1 is SQVTM, CDR2 ANQGSEA. J gave up 4 bases and V 5 bases, and 10 bases lay outside the gene matches. The CDR3 sequence: CSVSTDRGLVYGYTF. Written as DNA, the CDR3 is TGCAGCGTTTCAACTGACAGGGGGCTTGTCTATGGCTACACCTTC.

The rearrangement uses TRBV5-1 and TRBJ2-1, with a tentative D call TRBD1 (5 bases). The CDR3 consists of 14 residues. Germline loops: CDR1 SGHRS, CDR2 YFSETQ. V shed 1 base and J shed 6 bases, with 11 bases lying between them. DNA of the CDR3: TGCGCCAGCAGCTTGACAGGTCAGTCCAATGAGCAGTTCTTC. Encoded protein: CASSLTGQSNEQFF.

CDR3 residues: CASSYRHSQSYNEQFF. The CDR3 coding sequence is TGTGCCAGCAGCTATAGACACAGCCAATCTTACAATGAGCAGTTCTTC. The rearrangement links TRBV9 to TRBJ2-1; D unclear. Germline assignment: CDR1 SGDLS and CDR2 YYNGEE. Trimming took off 4 bases at V and 4 bases at J, with 18 bases between the two ends. The CDR3 spans 16 residues.

The genes are TRBV2 and TRBJ2-5; TRBD1 or TRBD2 may be the D gene (6 bases each). Per the germline V gene, CDR1 is SNHLY and CDR2 is FYNNEI. Trimming pared 7 bases from V and 5 bases from J, leaving 20 bases between. CDR3 length: 15 amino acids. The CDR3 DNA reads as TGTGCCAGCACCTCGTGGGGGGCAATGGAGGAGACCCAGTACTTC. Protein: CASTSWGAMEETQYF.

DNA of the CDR3: TGTGCCAGTCTTCGAGTGACTGAAGCTTTCTTT. Its translation: CASLRVTEAFF. This chain joins TRBV2 and TRBJ1-1; D remains ambiguous. The germline V gene has CDR1 SNHLY and CDR2 FYNNEI. The CDR3 covers 11 residues. The V and J ends lost 9 bases and 5 bases respectively, with 10 bases between them.

The J gene is TRBJ2-7, the V gene TRBV6-1, with D possibly matching TRBD1 (5 bases). Looked up from germline, CDR1 is MNHNS and CDR2 is SASEGT. V was cut by 1 base and J by 6 bases, with 19 bases left in between. The CDR3 contains 16 residues. CDR3 sequence reads: CASSEGTASGNGEQYF. The DNA of the CDR3 is TGTGCCAGCAGTGAAGGAACAGCCTCAGGGAATGGCGAGCAGTACTTC.

This chain links TRBV12-3 or TRBV12-4 with TRBJ1-2; weak D call: TRBD1 (6 bases). The CDR3 sequence is 13 residues long. The ends were cut back, 5 bases at V and 8 bases at J, with 15 bases in the middle. CDR3 bases: TGTGCCAGCAGTAGGGACACGCCGAGGGGCTACACCTTC. Protein: CASSRDTPRGYTF.

The chain is built from TRBV5-1 and TRBJ2-1; TRBD2 is a possible D gene (6 bases). In germline, CDR1 is SGHRS, CDR2 YFSETQ. The CDR3 sequence is 15 residues long. V lost 0 bases to trimming and J lost 8 bases, with 15 bases between them. CDR3 DNA sequence: TGCGCCAGCAGCTTGGCTCCTAGCGTTAAGGATGAGCAGTTCTTC. Its translation: CASSLAPSVKDEQFF.

This clonotype showed up just once. J is TRBJ1-1 and V is TRBV30; 9 bases line up with TRBD1. V dropped 7 bases and J dropped 5; count of bases not matched to a gene: 5. Germline V gene data show CDR1 as GTSNPN and CDR2 as SVGIG (reference sequence). This CDR3 has 12 residues. CDR3 in amino acids: CASGQGGTEAFF. CDR3 bases: TGTGCCTCGGGACAGGGTGGGACTGAAGCTTTCTTT.

This clonotype appeared a single time. The J gene is TRBJ2-3, the V gene TRBV30, with 8 bases identical to TRBD2. Germline loops: CDR1 GTSNPN, CDR2 SVGIG (reference sequence). V gave up 2 bases and J gave up 9 bases; unmatched junction bases: 16. CDR3 length: 16 residues. This chain's CDR3 is CAWSRELAAVGRTQYF. In DNA form, the CDR3 reads TGTGCCTGGAGTAGAGAACTAGCGGCCGTCGGGAGGACGCAGTATTTT.

The rearrangement uses TRBV5-1 and TRBJ2-1, with TRBD2 as a possible D gene (6 bases). Deletions cut 3 bases from V and 9 bases from J, with 19 bases between. The CDR3 loop spans 15 amino acids. Germline CDR1 is SGHRS and CDR2 is YFSETQ. The DNA of the CDR3 is TGCGCCAGCAGCTATGGGACTCCCGGTGCCGGTGAGCAGTTCTTC. This sequence encodes CASSYGTPGAGEQFF.